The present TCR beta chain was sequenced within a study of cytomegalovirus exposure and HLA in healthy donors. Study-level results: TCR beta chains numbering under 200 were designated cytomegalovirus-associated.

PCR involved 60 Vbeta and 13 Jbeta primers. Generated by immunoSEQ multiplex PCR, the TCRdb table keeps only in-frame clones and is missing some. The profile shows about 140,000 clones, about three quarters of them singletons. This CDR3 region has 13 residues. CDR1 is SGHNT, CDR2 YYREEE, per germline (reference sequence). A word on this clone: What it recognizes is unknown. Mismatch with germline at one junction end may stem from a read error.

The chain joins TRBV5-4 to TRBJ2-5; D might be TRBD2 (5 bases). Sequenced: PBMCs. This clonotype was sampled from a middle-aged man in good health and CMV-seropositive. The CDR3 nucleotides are TGTGTCAGCAGCTTCCCTGGGAGAGAGACCCAGTACTTC. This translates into CVSSFPGRETQYF.